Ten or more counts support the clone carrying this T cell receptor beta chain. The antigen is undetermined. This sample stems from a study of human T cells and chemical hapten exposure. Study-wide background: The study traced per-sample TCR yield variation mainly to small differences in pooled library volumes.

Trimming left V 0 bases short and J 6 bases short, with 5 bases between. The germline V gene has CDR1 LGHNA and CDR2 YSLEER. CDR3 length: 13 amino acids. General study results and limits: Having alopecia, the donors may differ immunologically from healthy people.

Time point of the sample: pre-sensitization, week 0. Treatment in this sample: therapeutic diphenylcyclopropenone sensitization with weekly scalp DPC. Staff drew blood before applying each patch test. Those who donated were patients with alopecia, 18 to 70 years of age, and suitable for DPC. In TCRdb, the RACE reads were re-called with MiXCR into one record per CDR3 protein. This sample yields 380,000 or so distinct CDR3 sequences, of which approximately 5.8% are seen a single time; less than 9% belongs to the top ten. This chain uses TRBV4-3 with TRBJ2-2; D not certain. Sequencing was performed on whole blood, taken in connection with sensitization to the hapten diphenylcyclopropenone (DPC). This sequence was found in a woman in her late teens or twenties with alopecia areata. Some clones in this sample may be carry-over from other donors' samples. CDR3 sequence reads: CASSQDSPGELFF. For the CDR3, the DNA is TGCGCCAGCAGCCAAGATAGTCCCGGGGAGCTGTTTTTT.